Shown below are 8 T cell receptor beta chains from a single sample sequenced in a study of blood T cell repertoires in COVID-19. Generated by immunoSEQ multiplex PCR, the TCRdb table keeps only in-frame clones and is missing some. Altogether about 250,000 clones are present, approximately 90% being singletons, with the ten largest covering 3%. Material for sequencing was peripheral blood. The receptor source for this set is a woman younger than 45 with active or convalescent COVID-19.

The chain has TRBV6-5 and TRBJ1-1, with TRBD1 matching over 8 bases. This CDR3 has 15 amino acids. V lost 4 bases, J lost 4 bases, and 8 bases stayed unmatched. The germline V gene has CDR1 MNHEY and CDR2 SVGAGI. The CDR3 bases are TGTGCCAGCAGTTTTAGACAGGGGAGGAGCACTGAAGCTTTCTTT. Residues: CASSFRQGRSTEAFF.

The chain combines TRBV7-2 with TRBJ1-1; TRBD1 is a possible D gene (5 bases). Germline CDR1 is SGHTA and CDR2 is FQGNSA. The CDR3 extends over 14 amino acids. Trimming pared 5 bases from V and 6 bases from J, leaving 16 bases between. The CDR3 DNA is TGTGCCAGCAGCCCCTCTTTTGACAGTCCTGAAGCTTTCTTT. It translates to CASSPSFDSPEAFF.

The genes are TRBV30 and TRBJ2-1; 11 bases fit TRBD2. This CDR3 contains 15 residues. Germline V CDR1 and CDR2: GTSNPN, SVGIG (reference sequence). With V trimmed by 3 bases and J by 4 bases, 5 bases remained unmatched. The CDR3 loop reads CAWRALAGVYNEQFF. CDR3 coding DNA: TGTGCCTGGAGAGCACTAGCGGGGGTTTACAATGAGCAGTTCTTC.

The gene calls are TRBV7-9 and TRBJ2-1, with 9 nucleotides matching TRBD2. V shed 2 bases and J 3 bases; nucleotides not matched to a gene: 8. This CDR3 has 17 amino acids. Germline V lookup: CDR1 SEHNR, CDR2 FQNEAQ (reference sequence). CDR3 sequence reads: CASSLRRGGDRYNEQFF. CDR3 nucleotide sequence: TGTGCCAGCAGCTTAAGGCGGGGGGGCGATCGCTACAATGAGCAGTTCTTC. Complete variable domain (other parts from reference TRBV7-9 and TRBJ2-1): DTGVSQNPRHKITKRGQNVTFRCDPISEHNRLYWYRQTLGQGPEFLTYFQNEAQLEKSRLLSDRFSAERPKGSFSTLEIQRTEQGDSAMYLCASSLRRGGDRYNEQFFGPGTRLTVL.

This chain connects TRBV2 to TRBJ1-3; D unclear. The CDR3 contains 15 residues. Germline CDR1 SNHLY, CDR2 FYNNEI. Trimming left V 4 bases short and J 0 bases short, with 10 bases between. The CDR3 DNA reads TGTGCCAGCAGTGCAGAGGGTCGCTCTGGAAACACCATATATTTT. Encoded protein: CASSAEGRSGNTIYF.

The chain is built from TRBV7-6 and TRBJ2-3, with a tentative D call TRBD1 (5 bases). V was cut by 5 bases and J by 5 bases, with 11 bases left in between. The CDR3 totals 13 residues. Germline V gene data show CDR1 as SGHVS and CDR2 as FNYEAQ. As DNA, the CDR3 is TGTGCCAGCAGCCGCCAGGGAAGAGATACGCAGTATTTT. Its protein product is CASSRQGRDTQYF.

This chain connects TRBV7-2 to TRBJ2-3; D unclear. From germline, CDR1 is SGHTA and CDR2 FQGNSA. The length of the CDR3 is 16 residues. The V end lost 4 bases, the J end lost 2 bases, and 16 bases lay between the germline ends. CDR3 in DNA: TGTGCCAGCAGCTCCTCAAGAGCCGGTCCCACAGATACGCAGTATTTT. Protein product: CASSSSRAGPTDTQYF.

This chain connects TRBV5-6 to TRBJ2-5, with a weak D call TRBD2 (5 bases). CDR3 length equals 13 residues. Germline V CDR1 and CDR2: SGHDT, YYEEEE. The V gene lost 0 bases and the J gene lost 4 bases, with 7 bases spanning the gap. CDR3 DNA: TGTGCCAGCAGCTTGGCCCGGGGAGAGACCCAGTACTTC. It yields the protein CASSLARGETQYF. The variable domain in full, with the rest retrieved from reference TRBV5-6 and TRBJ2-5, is DAGVTQSPTHLIKTRGQQVTLRCSPKSGHDTVSWYQQALGQGPQFIFQYYEEEERQRGNFPDRFSGHQFPNYSSELNVNALLLGDSALYLCASSLARGETQYFGPGTRLLVL.